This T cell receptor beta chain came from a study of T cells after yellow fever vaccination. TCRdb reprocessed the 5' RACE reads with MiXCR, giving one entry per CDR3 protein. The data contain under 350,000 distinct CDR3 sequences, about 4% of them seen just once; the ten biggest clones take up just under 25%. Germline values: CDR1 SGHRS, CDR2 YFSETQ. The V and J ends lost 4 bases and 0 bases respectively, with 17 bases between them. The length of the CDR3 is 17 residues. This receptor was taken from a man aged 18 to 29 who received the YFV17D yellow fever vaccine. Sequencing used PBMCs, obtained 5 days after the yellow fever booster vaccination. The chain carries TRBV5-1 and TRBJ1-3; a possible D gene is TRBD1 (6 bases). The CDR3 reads CASSGDIAYNSGNTIYF. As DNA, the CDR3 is TGCGCCAGCAGCGGGGACATCGCTTACAACTCTGGAAACACCATATATTTT.